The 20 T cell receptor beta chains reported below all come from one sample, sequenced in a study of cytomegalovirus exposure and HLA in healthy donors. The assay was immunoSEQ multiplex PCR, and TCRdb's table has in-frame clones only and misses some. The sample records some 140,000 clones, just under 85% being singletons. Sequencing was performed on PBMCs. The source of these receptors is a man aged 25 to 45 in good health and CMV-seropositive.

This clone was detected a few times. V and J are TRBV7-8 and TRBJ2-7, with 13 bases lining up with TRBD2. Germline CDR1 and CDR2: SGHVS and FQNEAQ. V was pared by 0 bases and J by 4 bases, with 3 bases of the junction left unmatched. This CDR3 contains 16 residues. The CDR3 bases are TGTGCCAGCAGCTTAGCGGGACTAGCGGGGAGATACGAGCAGTACTTC. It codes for CASSLAGLAGRYEQYF.

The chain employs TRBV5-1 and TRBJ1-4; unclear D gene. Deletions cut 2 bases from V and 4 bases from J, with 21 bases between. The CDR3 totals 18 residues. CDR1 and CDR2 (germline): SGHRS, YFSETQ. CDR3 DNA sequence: TGCGCCAGCAGCTTATCCCCGAATCTCGACTCTATTAATGAAAAACTGTTTTTT. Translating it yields CASSLSPNLDSINEKLFF.

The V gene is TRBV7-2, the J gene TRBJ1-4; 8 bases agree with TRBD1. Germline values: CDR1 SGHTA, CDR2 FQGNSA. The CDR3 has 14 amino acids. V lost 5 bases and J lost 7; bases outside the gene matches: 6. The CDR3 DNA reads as TGTGCCAGCAGCCCGCGGACAGGGAGTGAAAAACTGTTTTTT. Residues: CASSPRTGSEKLFF.

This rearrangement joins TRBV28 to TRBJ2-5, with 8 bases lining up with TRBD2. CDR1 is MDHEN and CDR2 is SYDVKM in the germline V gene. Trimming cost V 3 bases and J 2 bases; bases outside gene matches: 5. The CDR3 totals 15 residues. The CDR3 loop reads CASSFDGGGQETQYF. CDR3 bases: TGTGCCAGCAGTTTCGACGGGGGGGGTCAAGAGACCCAGTACTTC.

Written as DNA, the CDR3 is TGTGCCAGCTCATTTGGACAGGCTCCCTACGAGCAGTACTTC. Encoded protein: CASSFGQAPYEQYF. The rearrangement links TRBV18 to TRBJ2-7, with 7 bases aligning to TRBD1. The CDR3 covers 14 residues. Germline CDR1 reads KGHSH; CDR2 reads LQKENI. V dropped 5 bases and J dropped 2; count of bases not matched to a gene: 6.

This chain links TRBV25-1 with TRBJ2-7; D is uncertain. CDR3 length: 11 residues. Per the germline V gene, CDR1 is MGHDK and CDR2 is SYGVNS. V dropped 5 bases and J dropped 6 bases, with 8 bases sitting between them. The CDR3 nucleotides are TGTGCCAGCAGTTTGGCCTCCGAGCAGTACTTC. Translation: CASSLASEQYF.

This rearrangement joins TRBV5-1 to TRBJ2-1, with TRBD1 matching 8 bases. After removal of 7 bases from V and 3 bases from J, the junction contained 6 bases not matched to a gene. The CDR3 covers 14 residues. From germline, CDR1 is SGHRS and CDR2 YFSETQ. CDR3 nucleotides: TGCGCCAGCGGCCCCGGGACAGGCTACAATGAGCAGTTCTTC. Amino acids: CASGPGTGYNEQFF.

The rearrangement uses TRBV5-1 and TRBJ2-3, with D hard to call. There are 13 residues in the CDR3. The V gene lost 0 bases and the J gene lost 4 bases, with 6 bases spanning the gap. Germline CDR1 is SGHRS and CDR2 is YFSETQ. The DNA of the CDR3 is TGCGCCAGCAGCTTGGACAGTTCAGATACGCAGTATTTT. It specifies CASSLDSSDTQYF.

CDR3 protein: CASSGGRSTDTQYF. The CDR3 DNA reads TGTGCCAGCAGCGGAGGGCGGAGCACAGATACGCAGTATTTT. This chain connects TRBV5-6 to TRBJ2-3; D might be TRBD2 (6 bases). Germline CDR1 and CDR2: SGHDT and YYEEEE. CDR3 length: 14 amino acids. The V end lost 4 bases, the J end lost 0 bases, and 9 bases lay between the germline ends.

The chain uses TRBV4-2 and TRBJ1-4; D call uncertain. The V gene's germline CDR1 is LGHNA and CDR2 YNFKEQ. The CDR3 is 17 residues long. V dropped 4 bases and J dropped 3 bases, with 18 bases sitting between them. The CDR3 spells CASSLDGAGRSNEKLFF. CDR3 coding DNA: TGTGCCAGCAGCCTCGATGGAGCGGGTCGGTCTAATGAAAAACTGTTTTTT.

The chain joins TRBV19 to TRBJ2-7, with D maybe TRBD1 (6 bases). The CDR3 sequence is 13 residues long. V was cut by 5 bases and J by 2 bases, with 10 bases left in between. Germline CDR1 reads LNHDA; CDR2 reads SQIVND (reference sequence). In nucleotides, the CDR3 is TGTGCCAGTAGTGTTGGGGGCCCCTACGAGCAGTACTTC. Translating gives CASSVGGPYEQYF.

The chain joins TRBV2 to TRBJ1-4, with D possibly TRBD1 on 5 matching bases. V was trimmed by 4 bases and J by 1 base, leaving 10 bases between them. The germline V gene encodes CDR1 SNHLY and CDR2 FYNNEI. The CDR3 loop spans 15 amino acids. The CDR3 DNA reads TGTGCCAGCAGTGGACAGTTAGAAACTAATGAAAAACTGTTTTTT. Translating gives CASSGQLETNEKLFF.

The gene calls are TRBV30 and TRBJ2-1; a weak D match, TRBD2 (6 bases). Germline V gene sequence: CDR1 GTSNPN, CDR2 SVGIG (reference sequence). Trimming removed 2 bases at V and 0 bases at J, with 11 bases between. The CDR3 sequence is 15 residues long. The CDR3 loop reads CAWSPPGLSYNEQFF. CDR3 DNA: TGTGCCTGGAGTCCTCCGGGACTCTCCTACAATGAGCAGTTCTTC.

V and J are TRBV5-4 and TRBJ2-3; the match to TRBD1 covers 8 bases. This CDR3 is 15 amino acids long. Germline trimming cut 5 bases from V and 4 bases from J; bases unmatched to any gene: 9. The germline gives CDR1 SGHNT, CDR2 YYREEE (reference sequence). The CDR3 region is CASRRTGTPADTQYF. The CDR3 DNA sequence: TGTGCCAGCAGAAGGACAGGGACCCCCGCAGATACGCAGTATTTT.

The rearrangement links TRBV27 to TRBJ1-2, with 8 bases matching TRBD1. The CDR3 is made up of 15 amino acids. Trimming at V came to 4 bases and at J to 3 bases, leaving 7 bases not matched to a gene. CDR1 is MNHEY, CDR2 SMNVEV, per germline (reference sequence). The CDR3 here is CASSSTGGGYYGYTF. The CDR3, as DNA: TGTGCCAGCAGTTCCACAGGGGGAGGGTACTATGGCTACACCTTC.

As DNA, the CDR3 is TGTGCCAGCTCACAACAACAGGGGGCGTACACCGGGGAGCTGTTTTTT. Protein: CASSQQQGAYTGELFF. The gene calls are TRBV18 and TRBJ2-2; 9 positions match TRBD1. CDR1 KGHSH and CDR2 LQKENI come from the germline V gene. The CDR3 runs to 16 residues. V gave up 4 bases and J gave up 3 bases; unmatched junction bases: 6.

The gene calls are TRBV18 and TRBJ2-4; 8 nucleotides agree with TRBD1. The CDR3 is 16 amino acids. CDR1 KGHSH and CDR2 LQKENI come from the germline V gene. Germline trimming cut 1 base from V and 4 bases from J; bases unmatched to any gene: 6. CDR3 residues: CASSPLDNRGKNIQYF. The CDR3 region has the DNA TGTGCCAGCTCACCACTAGATAACAGGGGGAAAAACATTCAGTACTTC.

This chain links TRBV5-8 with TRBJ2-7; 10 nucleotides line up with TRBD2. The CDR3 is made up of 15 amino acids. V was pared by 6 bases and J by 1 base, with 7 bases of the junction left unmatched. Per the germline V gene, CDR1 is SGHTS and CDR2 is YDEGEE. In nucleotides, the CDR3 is TGTGCCAGCAAATGGGGGACTAGCGCTTCCTACGAGCAGTACTTC. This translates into CASKWGTSASYEQYF. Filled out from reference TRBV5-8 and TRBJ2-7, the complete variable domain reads EAGVTQSPTHLIKTRGQQATLRCSPISGHTSVYWYQQALGLGLQFLLWYDEGEERNRGNFPPRFSGRQFPNYSSELNVNALELEDSALYLCASKWGTSASYEQYFGPGTRLTVT.

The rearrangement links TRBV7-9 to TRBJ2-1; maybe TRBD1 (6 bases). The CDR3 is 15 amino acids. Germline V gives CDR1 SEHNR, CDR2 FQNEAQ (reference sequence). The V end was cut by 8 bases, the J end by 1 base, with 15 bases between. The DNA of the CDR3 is TGTGCCAGCCCCCCGGGCAGGGGTTCCTACAATGAGCAGTTCTTC. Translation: CASPPGRGSYNEQFF.

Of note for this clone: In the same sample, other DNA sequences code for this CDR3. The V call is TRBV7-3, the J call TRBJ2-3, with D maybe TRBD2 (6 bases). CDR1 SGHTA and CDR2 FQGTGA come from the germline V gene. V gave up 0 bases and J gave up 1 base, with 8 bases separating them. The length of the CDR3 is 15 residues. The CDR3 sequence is CASSLTSGRTDTQYF. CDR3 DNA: TGTGCCAGCAGCTTAACCAGCGGGCGCACAGATACGCAGTATTTT.